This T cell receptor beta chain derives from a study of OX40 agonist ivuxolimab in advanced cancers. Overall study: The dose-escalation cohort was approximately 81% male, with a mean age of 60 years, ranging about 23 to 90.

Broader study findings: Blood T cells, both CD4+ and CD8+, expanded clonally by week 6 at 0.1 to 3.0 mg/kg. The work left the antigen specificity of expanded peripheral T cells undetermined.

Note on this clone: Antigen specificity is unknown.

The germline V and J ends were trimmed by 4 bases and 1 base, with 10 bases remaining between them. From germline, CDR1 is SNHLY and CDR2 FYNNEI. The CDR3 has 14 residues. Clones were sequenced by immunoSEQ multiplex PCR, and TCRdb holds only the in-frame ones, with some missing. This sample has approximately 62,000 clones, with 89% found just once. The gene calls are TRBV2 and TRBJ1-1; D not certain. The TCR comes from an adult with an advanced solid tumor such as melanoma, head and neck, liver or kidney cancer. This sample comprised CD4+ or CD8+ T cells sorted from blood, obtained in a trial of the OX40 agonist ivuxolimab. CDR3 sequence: CASSAEQTNTEAFF. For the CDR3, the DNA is TGTGCCAGCAGTGCTGAACAGACGAACACTGAAGCTTTCTTT.